A single sample gave rise to the 5 T cell receptor beta chains below, sequenced in a study of OX40 agonist ivuxolimab in advanced cancers. To prepare the library, the immunoSEQ multiplex PCR assay was applied. The clones in this table, taken by TCRdb from immuneACCESS, are in-frame only. Not every clone is retained; where verified, under half of the shortfall comes from an unresolved V gene, and the cause of the rest is unknown. The sample table shows roughly 66,000 clones, and around 84% are seen once. The ten biggest clones cover approximately 6.8% of the sample. This specimen was CD4+ or CD8+ T cells sorted from blood, taken in a trial of the OX40 agonist ivuxolimab. The receptors were sampled from an adult with an advanced solid tumor such as melanoma, head and neck, liver or kidney cancer.

The chain recombines TRBV7-2 with TRBJ1-1; D is unresolved. This CDR3 contains 13 residues. Germline loops: CDR1 SGHTA, CDR2 FQGNSA. Trimming removed 4 bases at V and 1 base at J, with 7 bases between. The CDR3 coding sequence is TGTGCCAGCAGCTGGGAGAGGAACACTGAAGCTTTCTTT. This encodes CASSWERNTEAFF.

The rearrangement joins TRBV5-6 to TRBJ1-2; the D is unclear. Germline CDR1 SGHDT, CDR2 YYEEEE. This CDR3 comprises 14 residues. Trimming removed 4 bases from V and 4 bases from J, with 14 bases in between. CDR3 nucleotide sequence: TGTGCCAGCAGCCCAAACCCGACGTCCTATGGCTACACCTTC. This translates into CASSPNPTSYGYTF.

This clone was found a few times. This chain links TRBV7-9 with TRBJ2-1; 8 bases fit TRBD2. The CDR3 covers 14 residues. Trimming removed 7 bases from V and 6 bases from J; junction bases left unmatched: 8. The germline V gene has CDR1 SEHNR and CDR2 FQNEAQ (reference sequence). The CDR3 nucleotides are TGTGCCAGCACCACAGCGGGGGCTCTCAATGAGCAGTTCTTC. As protein: CASTTAGALNEQFF. The full variable domain, rest sourced from reference TRBV7-9 and TRBJ2-1, is DTGVSQNPRHKITKRGQNVTFRCDPISEHNRLYWYRQTLGQGPEFLTYFQNEAQLEKSRLLSDRFSAERPKGSFSTLEIQRTEQGDSAMYLCASTTAGALNEQFFGPGTRLTVL.

J is TRBJ2-5 and V is TRBV6-1; D might be TRBD2 (6 bases). Trimming shortened V by 2 bases and J by 4 bases, and 14 bases separated the two germline ends. Per germline, CDR1 MNHNS and CDR2 SASEGT. CDR3 length: 15 residues. CDR3 residues: CASSEKRVRGETQYF. In DNA form, the CDR3 reads TGTGCCAGCAGTGAAAAGAGGGTGCGGGGAGAGACCCAGTACTTC.

This rearrangement joins TRBV27 to TRBJ1-1; D is unclear. Germline V lookup: CDR1 MNHEY, CDR2 SMNVEV (reference sequence). The ends were cut back, 3 bases at V and 1 base at J, with 6 bases in the middle. The CDR3 consists of 13 residues. CDR3 loop: CASSFSGNTEAFF. The CDR3 bases are TGTGCCAGCAGTTTTTCCGGGAACACTGAAGCTTTCTTT.